The 9 T cell receptor beta chains in this list originate from one sample, sequenced in a study of blood T cell repertoires in COVID-19. TCRdb's table, derived via immunoSEQ multiplex PCR, lists solely in-frame clones and lacks some. The table includes fewer than 85,000 clones, approximately 85% detected once. The sample comprised peripheral blood. The receptors originated from a man older than 75 with acute or convalescent COVID-19.

V usage is TRBV4-3 and J usage is TRBJ2-5, with D maybe TRBD1 (5 bases). The CDR3 is 14 residues long. CDR1 and CDR2 (germline): LGHNA, YSLEER. Trimming removed 0 bases from V and 4 bases from J, with 9 bases in between. DNA for the CDR3: TGCGCCAGCAGCCAAGAAGGGCAGGGAGAGACCCAGTACTTC. Residues: CASSQEGQGETQYF.

This CDR3 is CASLGLAGGPSSYNEQFF. Written as DNA, the CDR3 is TGTGCCAGCCTGGGACTAGCGGGGGGGCCGAGCTCCTACAATGAGCAGTTCTTC. This chain connects TRBV10-3 to TRBJ2-1; 16 bases are a match to TRBD2. The CDR3 runs to 18 residues. The V gene end was trimmed by 10 bases and the J gene end by 0 bases; junction bases not matched to a gene: 9. Germline assignment: CDR1 ENHRY and CDR2 SYGVKD.

V gene TRBV4-1 combines with J gene TRBJ1-1, with no clear D. The CDR3 totals 17 residues. Germline V lookup: CDR1 MGHRA, CDR2 YSYEKL. Trimming cost V 4 bases and J 5 bases, with 23 bases left between them. In DNA form, the CDR3 reads TGCGCCAGCAGCCCTCCCGGGCTCCTGGGTCGGGAAACTGAAGCTTTCTTT. This codes for CASSPPGLLGRETEAFF.

The chain couples TRBV7-6 to TRBJ2-5, with TRBD1 matching 11 bases. The CDR3 totals 17 residues. Germline V gene lookup returns CDR1 SGHVS and CDR2 FNYEAQ. V lost 1 base, J lost 5 bases, and 9 bases stayed unmatched. As DNA, the CDR3 is TGTGCCAGCAGCTTAGTCTCCGGGACAGGGGGAATGGAGACCCAGTACTTC. Amino acid sequence: CASSLVSGTGGMETQYF.

The chain is built from TRBV27 and TRBJ2-5; TRBD1 aligns across 12 bases. The CDR3 runs 16 residues. Germline assignment: CDR1 MNHEY and CDR2 SMNVEV (reference sequence). With 7 bases clipped from V and 5 bases from J, the junction kept 11 bases outside the gene matches. CDR3 DNA sequence: TGTGCCAGCATGCCTATGGGACAGGGGGCTTGGGAGACCCAGTACTTC. Its translation: CASMPMGQGAWETQYF.

The rearrangement joins TRBV7-2 to TRBJ1-3; unclear D gene. CDR3 length: 14 residues. V was trimmed by 1 base and J by 4 bases, leaving 8 bases between them. Germline V gene data show CDR1 as SGHTA and CDR2 as FQGNSA. The CDR3 nucleotides read TGTGCCAGCAGCTTAGGTTTATCGGGAAACACCATATATTTT. It encodes CASSLGLSGNTIYF.

J is TRBJ2-3 and V is TRBV5-1; 10 bases are a match to TRBD1. V shed 5 bases and J 6 bases; nucleotides not matched to a gene: 9. Germline CDR1 SGHRS, CDR2 YFSETQ. The CDR3 covers 15 residues. The CDR3 protein is CASRQWDRGSDTQYF. The DNA of the CDR3 is TGCGCCAGCAGACAATGGGACAGGGGAAGTGATACGCAGTATTTT.

The chain employs TRBV7-2 and TRBJ2-7, with 9 bases fitting TRBD2. The V segment lost 1 base and the J segment 6 bases; nucleotides outside the gene matches: 4. The CDR3 sequence is 14 residues long. CDR1 is SGHTA and CDR2 is FQGNSA in the germline V gene. CDR3 in DNA: TGTGCCAGCAGCTTAGTAGCGGGGGACCCCGAGCAGTACTTC. Amino acids: CASSLVAGDPEQYF.

In nucleotides, the CDR3 is TGTGCCAGCAGTAAGGGGTTCCCCGGGGAGCTGTTTTTT. Amino acids: CASSKGFPGELFF. This rearrangement joins TRBV28 to TRBJ2-2; D is possibly TRBD1 (5 bases). CDR3 length: 13 amino acids. Trimming stripped 5 bases from V and 6 bases from J, with 10 bases between. The germline gives CDR1 MDHEN, CDR2 SYDVKM.